This section outlines one T cell receptor (beta chain) sequence together with its context. These data belong to a study of shared clonotypes between healthy human individuals. Donors comprised healthy HIV-negative adults lacking recent acute infections or vaccinations. CDR1 is MNHNS and CDR2 is SASEGT in the germline V gene. The CDR3 extends over 14 amino acids. V was clipped by 1 base and J by 5 bases; unmatched bases: 5. Study processing details: ImmunoSEQ output lacked quality scores and full-length reads, limiting matched filtering. Produced via immunoSEQ multiplex PCR; TCRdb's table is partial and in-frame only. From that table come the V and J calls and clone size; the DNA was used to work out D and trimming. The table lists approximately 460,000 clones, approximately 77% of them singletons.

The chain has TRBV6-1 and TRBJ2-7; 7 bases fit TRBD1. The receptor was derived from a woman in her forties in good health. Some clones in this sample may be carry-over from other donors' samples. The sequencing sample was made of PBMCs. In nucleotides, the CDR3 is TGTGCCAGCAGTGAAGTACAGGGGATCCACGAGCAGTACTTC. Translating it yields CASSEVQGIHEQYF.